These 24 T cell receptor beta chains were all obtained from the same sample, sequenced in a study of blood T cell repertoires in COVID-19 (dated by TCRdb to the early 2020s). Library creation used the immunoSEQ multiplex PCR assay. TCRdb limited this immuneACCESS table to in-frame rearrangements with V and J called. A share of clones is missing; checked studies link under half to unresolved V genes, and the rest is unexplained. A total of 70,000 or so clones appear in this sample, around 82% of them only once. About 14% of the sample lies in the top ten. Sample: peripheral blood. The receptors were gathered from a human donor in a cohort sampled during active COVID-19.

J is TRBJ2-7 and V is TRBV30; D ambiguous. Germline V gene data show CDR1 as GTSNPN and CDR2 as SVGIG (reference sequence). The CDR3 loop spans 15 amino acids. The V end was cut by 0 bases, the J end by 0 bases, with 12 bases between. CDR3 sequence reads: CAWSVARKSSYEQYF. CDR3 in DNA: TGTGCCTGGAGTGTGGCGAGGAAGAGCTCCTACGAGCAGTACTTC. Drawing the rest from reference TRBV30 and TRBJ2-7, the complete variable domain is SQTIHQWPATLVQPVGSPLSLECTVEGTSNPNLYWYRQAAGRGLQLLFYSVGIGQISSEVPQNLSASRPQDRQFILSSKKLLLSDSGFYLCAWSVARKSSYEQYFGPGTRLTVT.

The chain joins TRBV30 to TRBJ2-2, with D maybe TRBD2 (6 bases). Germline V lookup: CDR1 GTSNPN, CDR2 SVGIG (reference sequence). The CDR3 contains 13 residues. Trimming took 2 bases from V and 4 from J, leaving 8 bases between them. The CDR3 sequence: CAWSPGGTGELFF. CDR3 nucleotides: TGTGCCTGGAGTCCCGGGGGCACCGGGGAGCTGTTTTTT. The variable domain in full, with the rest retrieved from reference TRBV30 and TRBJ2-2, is SQTIHQWPATLVQPVGSPLSLECTVEGTSNPNLYWYRQAAGRGLQLLFYSVGIGQISSEVPQNLSASRPQDRQFILSSKKLLLSDSGFYLCAWSPGGTGELFFGEGSRLTVL.

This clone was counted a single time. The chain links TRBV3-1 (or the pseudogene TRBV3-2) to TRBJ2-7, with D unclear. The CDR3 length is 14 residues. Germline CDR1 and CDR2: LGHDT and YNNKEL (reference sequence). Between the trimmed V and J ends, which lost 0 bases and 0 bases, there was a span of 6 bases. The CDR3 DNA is TGTGCCAGCAGCCAAGACAGGTTCTCCTACGAGCAGTACTTC. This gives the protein CASSQDRFSYEQYF.

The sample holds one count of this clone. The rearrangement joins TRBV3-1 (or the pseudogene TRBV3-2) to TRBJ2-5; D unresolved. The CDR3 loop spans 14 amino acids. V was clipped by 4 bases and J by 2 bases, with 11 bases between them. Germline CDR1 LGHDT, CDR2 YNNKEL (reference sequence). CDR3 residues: CASSPSQTQETQYF. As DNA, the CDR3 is TGTGCCAGCAGCCCCAGCCAGACTCAAGAGACCCAGTACTTC.

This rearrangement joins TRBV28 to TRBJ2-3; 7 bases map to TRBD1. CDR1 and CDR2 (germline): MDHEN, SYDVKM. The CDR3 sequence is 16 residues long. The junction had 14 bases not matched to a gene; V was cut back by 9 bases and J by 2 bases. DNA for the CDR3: TGTGCCAGTAACCCCGCGGACAGGCTAAACACAGATACGCAGTATTTT. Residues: CASNPADRLNTDTQYF.

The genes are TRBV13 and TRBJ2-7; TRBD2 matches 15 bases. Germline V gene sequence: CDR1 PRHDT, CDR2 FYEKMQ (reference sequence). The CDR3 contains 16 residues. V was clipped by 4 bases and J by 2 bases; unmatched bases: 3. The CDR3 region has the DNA TGTGCCAGCAGCTCTCGGACTAGCGGGAGGGCCTACGAGCAGTACTTC. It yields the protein CASSSRTSGRAYEQYF.

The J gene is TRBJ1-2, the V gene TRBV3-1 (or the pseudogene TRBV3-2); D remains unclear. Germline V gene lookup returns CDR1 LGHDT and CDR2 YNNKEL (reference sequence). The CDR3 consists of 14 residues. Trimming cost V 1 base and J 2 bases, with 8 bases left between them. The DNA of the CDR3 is TGTGCCAGCAGCCAAGTGTCAGGCAACTATGGCTACACCTTC. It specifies CASSQVSGNYGYTF.

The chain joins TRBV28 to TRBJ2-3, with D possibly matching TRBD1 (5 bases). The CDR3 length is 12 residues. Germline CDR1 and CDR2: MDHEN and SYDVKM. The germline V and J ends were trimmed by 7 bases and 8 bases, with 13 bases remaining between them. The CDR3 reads CASTNPRATQYF. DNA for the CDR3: TGTGCCAGCACCAACCCCAGGGCTACGCAGTATTTT.

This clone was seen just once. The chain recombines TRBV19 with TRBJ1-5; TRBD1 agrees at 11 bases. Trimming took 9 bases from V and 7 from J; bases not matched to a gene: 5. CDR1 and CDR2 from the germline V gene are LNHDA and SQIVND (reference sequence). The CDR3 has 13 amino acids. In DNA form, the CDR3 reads TGTGCCAGCCGGGACAGGGGGATGCAGCCCCAGCATTTT. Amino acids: CASRDRGMQPQHF.

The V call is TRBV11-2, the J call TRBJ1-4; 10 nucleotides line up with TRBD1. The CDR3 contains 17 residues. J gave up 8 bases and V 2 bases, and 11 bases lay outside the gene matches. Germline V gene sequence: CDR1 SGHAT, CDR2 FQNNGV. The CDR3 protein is CASSLNPAGTGVEKLFF. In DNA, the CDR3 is TGTGCCAGCAGCTTAAATCCCGCCGGGACAGGGGTAGAAAAACTGTTTTTT.

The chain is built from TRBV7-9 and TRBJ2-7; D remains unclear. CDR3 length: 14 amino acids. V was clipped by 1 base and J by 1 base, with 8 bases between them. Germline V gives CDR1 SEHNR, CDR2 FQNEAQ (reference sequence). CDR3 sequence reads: CASSLGVSSYEQYF. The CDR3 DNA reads TGTGCCAGCAGCTTAGGTGTCAGTTCCTACGAGCAGTACTTC.

CDR3 protein: CASSFGSSYEQYF. The CDR3 coding sequence is TGCGCCAGCAGCTTTGGCAGCTCCTACGAGCAGTACTTC. This chain uses TRBV5-1 with TRBJ2-7, with D unclear. V gave up 2 bases and J gave up 0 bases, with 6 bases separating them. The CDR3 covers 13 residues. Germline V gene lookup returns CDR1 SGHRS and CDR2 YFSETQ.

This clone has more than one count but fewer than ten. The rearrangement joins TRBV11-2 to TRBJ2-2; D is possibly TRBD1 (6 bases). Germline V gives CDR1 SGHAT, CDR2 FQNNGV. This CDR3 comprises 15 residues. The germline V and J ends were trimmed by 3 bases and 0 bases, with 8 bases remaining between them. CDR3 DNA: TGTGCCAGCAGCTTTCAGGGGTCGAACACCGGGGAGCTGTTTTTT. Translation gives CASSFQGSNTGELFF.

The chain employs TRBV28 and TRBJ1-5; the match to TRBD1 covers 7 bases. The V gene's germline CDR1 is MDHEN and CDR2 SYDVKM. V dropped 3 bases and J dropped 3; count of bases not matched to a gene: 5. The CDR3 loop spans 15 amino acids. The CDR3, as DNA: TGTGCCAGCAGTTTCTCAGGGGGACCCAATCAGCCCCAGCATTTT. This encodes CASSFSGGPNQPQHF.

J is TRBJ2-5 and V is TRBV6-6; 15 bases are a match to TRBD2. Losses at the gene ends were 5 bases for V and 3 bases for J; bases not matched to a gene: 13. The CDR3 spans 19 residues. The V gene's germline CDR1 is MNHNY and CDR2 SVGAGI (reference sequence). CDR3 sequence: CASSPTGRRTSGREETQYF. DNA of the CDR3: TGTGCCAGCAGTCCTACGGGGCGAAGGACTAGCGGGAGGGAAGAGACCCAGTACTTC.

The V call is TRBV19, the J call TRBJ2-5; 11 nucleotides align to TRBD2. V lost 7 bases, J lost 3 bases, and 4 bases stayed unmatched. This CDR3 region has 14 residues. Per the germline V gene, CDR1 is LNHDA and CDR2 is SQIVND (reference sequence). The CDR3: CASIGTSGEETQYF. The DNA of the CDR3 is TGTGCCAGTATAGGGACTAGCGGAGAAGAGACCCAGTACTTC.

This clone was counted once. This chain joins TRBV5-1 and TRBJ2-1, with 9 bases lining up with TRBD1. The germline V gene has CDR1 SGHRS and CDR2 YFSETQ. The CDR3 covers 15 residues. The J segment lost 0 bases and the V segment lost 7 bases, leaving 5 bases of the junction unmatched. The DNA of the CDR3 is TGCGCCAGCGGTTCGACAGGGGGCTCCTACAATGAGCAGTTCTTC. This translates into CASGSTGGSYNEQFF.

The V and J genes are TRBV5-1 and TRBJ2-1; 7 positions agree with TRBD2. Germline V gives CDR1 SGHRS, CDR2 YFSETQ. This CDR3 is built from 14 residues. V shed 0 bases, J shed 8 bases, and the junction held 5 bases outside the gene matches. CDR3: CASSLGVGRDEQFF. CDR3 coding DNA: TGCGCCAGCAGCTTGGGAGTAGGGAGGGATGAGCAGTTCTTC.

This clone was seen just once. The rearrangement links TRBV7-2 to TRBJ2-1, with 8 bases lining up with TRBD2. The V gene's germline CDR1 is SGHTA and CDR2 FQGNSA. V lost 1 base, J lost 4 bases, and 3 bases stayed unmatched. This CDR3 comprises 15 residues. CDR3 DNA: TGTGCCAGCAGCTTAGGGCTAGCGGGTTACAATGAGCAGTTCTTC. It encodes CASSLGLAGYNEQFF.

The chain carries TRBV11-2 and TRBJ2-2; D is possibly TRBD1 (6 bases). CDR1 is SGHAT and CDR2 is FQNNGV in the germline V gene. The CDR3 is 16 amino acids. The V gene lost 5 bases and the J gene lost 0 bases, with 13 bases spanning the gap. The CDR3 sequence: CASSPSRDTNTGELFF. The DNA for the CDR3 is TGTGCCAGCAGCCCATCCCGGGACACGAACACCGGGGAGCTGTTTTTT.

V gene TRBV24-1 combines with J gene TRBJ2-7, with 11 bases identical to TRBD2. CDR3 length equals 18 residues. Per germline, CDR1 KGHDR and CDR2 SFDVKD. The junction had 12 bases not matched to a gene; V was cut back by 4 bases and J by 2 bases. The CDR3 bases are TGTGCCACCAGTGACAGAAGACCGGGACTAGCGGATACCTACGAGCAGTACTTC. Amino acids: CATSDRRPGLADTYEQYF.

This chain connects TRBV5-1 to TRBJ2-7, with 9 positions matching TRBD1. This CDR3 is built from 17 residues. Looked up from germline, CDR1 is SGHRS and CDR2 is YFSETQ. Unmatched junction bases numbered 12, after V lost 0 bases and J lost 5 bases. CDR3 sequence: CASSLVYGGDRVDEQYF. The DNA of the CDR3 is TGCGCCAGCAGCTTGGTCTACGGTGGGGACAGGGTGGACGAGCAGTACTTC.

As DNA, the CDR3 is TGTGCCAGCAGCCCTCAGGCTGGTGAGAGGGAGCTGTTTTTT. Translated, it gives CASSPQAGERELFF. The chain combines TRBV3-1 (or the pseudogene TRBV3-2) with TRBJ2-2; D not certain. This CDR3 spans 14 amino acids. Trimming removed 4 bases at V and 9 bases at J, with 15 bases between. Germline loops: CDR1 LGHDT, CDR2 YNNKEL (reference sequence).

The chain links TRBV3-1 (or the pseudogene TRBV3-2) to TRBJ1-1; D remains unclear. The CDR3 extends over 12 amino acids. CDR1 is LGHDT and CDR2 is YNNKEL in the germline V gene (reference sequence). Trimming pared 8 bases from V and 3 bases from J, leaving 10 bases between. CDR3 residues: CASSLEDTEAFF. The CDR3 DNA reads TGTGCCAGCTCCTTGGAGGACACTGAAGCTTTCTTT.